The 6 T cell receptor beta chains reported below all come from one sample, sequenced in a study of blood T cell repertoires in COVID-19. The data were produced by immunoSEQ multiplex PCR, yet TCRdb's version contains in-frame clones alone and is incomplete. The table has 190,000 or so clones, 80% to 90% seen once. Sequences were obtained from peripheral blood. These TCRs come from a middle-aged man with active or convalescent COVID-19.

This sequence joins TRBV5-5 and TRBJ1-2; D is perhaps TRBD1 (6 bases). This CDR3 is 16 amino acids long. CDR1 and CDR2 (germline): SGHKS, YYEKEE (reference sequence). The V and J ends lost 4 bases and 3 bases respectively, with 19 bases between them. In DNA form, the CDR3 reads TGTGCCAGCAGCACCTTGGGGGCAGCCGGGCACTATGGCTACACCTTC. Translated: CASSTLGAAGHYGYTF.

The chain is built from TRBV15 and TRBJ1-3; TRBD1 matches 11 bases. With V trimmed by 0 bases and J by 0 bases, 10 bases remained unmatched. The germline gives CDR1 LNHNV, CDR2 YYDKDF (reference sequence). This CDR3 comprises 20 residues. The CDR3 here is CATSRDTTGTGGVSGNTIYF. CDR3 sequence (DNA): TGTGCCACCAGCAGAGATACGACCGGGACAGGGGGTGTCTCTGGAAACACCATATATTTT. Using reference TRBV15 and TRBJ1-3 for the parts outside the CDR3, the full variable domain is DAMVIQNPRYQVTQFGKPVTLSCSQTLNHNVMYWYQQKSSQAPKLLFHYYDKDFNNEADTPDNFQSRRPNTSFCFLDIRSPGLGDTAMYLCATSRDTTGTGGVSGNTIYFGEGSWLTVV.

This clone was observed a few times. This chain uses TRBV13 with TRBJ2-2; maybe TRBD1 (6 bases). The V end lost 4 bases, the J end lost 6 bases, and 18 bases lay between the germline ends. Per germline, CDR1 PRHDT and CDR2 FYEKMQ (reference sequence). This CDR3 comprises 16 residues. The CDR3 DNA reads as TGTGCCAGCAGCTCCCTTGGCAGGGGTTTTGCCGGGGAGCTGTTTTTT. This gives the protein CASSSLGRGFAGELFF. Combining the CDR3 with reference TRBV13 and TRBJ2-2 gives the whole variable domain AAGVIQSPRHLIKEKRETATLKCYPIPRHDTVYWYQQGPGQDPQFLISFYEKMQSDKGSIPDRFSAQQFSDYHSELNMSSLELGDSALYFCASSSLGRGFAGELFFGEGSRLTVL.

This chain links TRBV28 with TRBJ2-1, with D maybe TRBD1 (6 bases). This CDR3 contains 14 residues. Germline CDR1 and CDR2: MDHEN and SYDVKM. The ends were cut back, 6 bases at V and 0 bases at J, with 9 bases in the middle. The CDR3 is CASRRQDSYNEQFF. The CDR3 region has the DNA TGTGCCAGCAGGAGACAGGACTCCTACAATGAGCAGTTCTTC.

In this sample, this clone turned up once. The chain joins TRBV6-2 or TRBV6-3 to TRBJ1-5; D is uncertain. V was cut by 0 bases and J by 9 bases, with 9 bases left in between. There are 13 residues in the CDR3. Germline CDR1 reads MNHEY; CDR2 reads SVGEGT. The CDR3 reads CASSYSWEAPQHF. The CDR3 DNA sequence: TGTGCCAGCAGTTACTCTTGGGAGGCGCCCCAGCATTTT.

The chain recombines TRBV7-3 with TRBJ2-3; D might be TRBD2 (7 bases). Between the trimmed V and J ends, which lost 5 bases and 3 bases, there was a span of 21 bases. CDR1 is SGHTA, CDR2 FQGTGA, per germline. This CDR3 has 17 amino acids. The CDR3 DNA reads as TGTGCCAGCAGCATGTCCCCTAGGGGGGGCGATACAGATACGCAGTATTTT. This gives the protein CASSMSPRGGDTDTQYF.